This passage covers 22 T cell receptor beta chains from one sample sequenced in a study of blood T cell repertoires in COVID-19. Sequenced by immunoSEQ multiplex PCR; TCRdb stores in-frame clones only, minus some. The sample lists some 70,000 clones, 85% to 90% seen once, with more than 6.5% in the top ten. The sample taken for sequencing was peripheral blood. These receptors all come from a woman of 80 years or more with active COVID-19.

The chain recombines TRBV9 with TRBJ2-3, with 8 bases identical to TRBD1. With V trimmed by 0 bases and J by 3 bases, 6 bases remained unmatched. The CDR3 covers 16 residues. Germline assignment: CDR1 SGDLS and CDR2 YYNGEE. Written as DNA, the CDR3 is TGTGCCAGCAGCGTAGTCGGACAGGGTCGTACAGATACGCAGTATTTT. Its protein product is CASSVVGQGRTDTQYF.

This clone was observed a handful of times. CDR3 DNA sequence: TGCGCCAGCAGCCAAGATCGACTAGCGGGATATATAAACAATGAGCAGTTCTTC. It codes for CASSQDRLAGYINNEQFF. This chain links TRBV4-3 with TRBJ2-1, with 11 bases that match TRBD2. CDR1 is LGHNA, CDR2 YSLEER, per germline. The CDR3 sequence is 18 residues long. Unmatched junction bases numbered 9, after V lost 0 bases and J lost 5 bases.

This chain links TRBV19 with TRBJ1-2, with 7 nucleotides matching TRBD1. The junction had 6 bases not matched to a gene; V was cut back by 3 bases and J by 5 bases. Germline lookup yields CDR1 LNHDA and CDR2 SQIVND (reference sequence). There are 14 residues in the CDR3. The CDR3 protein is CASSIMTGLYGYTF. In nucleotides, the CDR3 is TGTGCCAGTAGTATTATGACAGGGCTTTATGGCTACACCTTC. Full variable domain (outside the CDR3, taken from reference TRBV19 and TRBJ1-2): DGGITQSPKYLFRKEGQNVTLSCEQNLNHDAMYWYRQDPGQGLRLIYYSQIVNDFQKGDIAEGYSVSREKKESFPLTVTSAQKNPTAFYLCASSIMTGLYGYTFGSGTRLTVV.

This sequence joins TRBV7-2 and TRBJ2-5; weak D call: TRBD1 (5 bases). The CDR3 covers 14 residues. The germline V and J ends were trimmed by 4 bases and 2 bases, with 11 bases remaining between them. Germline loops: CDR1 SGHTA, CDR2 FQGNSA. CDR3 DNA sequence: TGTGCCAGCAGCTCCGGACATAGACAAGAGACCCAGTACTTC. This gives the protein CASSSGHRQETQYF.

The chain employs TRBV4-3 and TRBJ2-7; no reliable D call. The CDR3 has 15 amino acids. V lost 1 base to trimming and J lost 2 bases, with 12 bases between them. Germline CDR1 and CDR2: LGHNA and YSLEER. The CDR3 DNA sequence: TGCGCCAGCAGCCAAGTCCCCTCTGGCACCTACGAGCAGTACTTC. Protein sequence: CASSQVPSGTYEQYF.

The chain combines TRBV30 with TRBJ1-5; D unresolved. The length of the CDR3 is 13 residues. Germline assignment: CDR1 GTSNPN and CDR2 SVGIG (reference sequence). The ends were cut back, 0 bases at V and 6 bases at J, with 9 bases in the middle. CDR3 DNA sequence: TGTGCCTGGAGTGTACGAGGGAGTCAGCCCCAGCATTTT. Protein sequence: CAWSVRGSQPQHF.

The gene calls are TRBV2 and TRBJ1-1; D possibly corresponds to TRBD1 (6 bases). CDR1 is SNHLY and CDR2 is FYNNEI in the germline V gene. Between the trimmed V and J ends, which lost 7 bases and 1 base, there was a span of 22 bases. CDR3 length: 17 amino acids. This chain's CDR3 is CASIKESGALWNTEAFF. Here the CDR3 DNA reads TGTGCCAGCATTAAAGAGTCAGGGGCTCTATGGAACACTGAAGCTTTCTTT.

This rearrangement joins TRBV12-5 to TRBJ1-2, with D hard to call. The V and J ends lost 1 base and 4 bases respectively, with 7 bases between them. CDR1 is LGHNT, CDR2 FRNRAP, per germline. This CDR3 region has 13 residues. CDR3 nucleotides: TGTGCTAGTGGTTTGGGCGGGGTCTATGGCTACACCTTC. This codes for CASGLGGVYGYTF. Looking up the rest from reference TRBV12-5 and TRBJ1-2 gives the full variable domain: DARVTQTPRHKVTEMGQEVTMRCQPILGHNTVFWYRQTMMQGLELLAYFRNRAPLDDSGMPKDRFSAEMPDATLATLKIQPSEPRDSAVYFCASGLGGVYGYTFGSGTRLTVV.

This clone was seen once. The gene calls are TRBV28 and TRBJ1-1, with D unresolved. This CDR3 spans 17 amino acids. V lost 5 bases to trimming and J lost 3 bases, with 22 bases between them. In germline, CDR1 is MDHEN, CDR2 SYDVKM. The CDR3 loop reads CASSPQSPWVEDTEAFF. The DNA for the CDR3 is TGTGCCAGCAGTCCCCAAAGCCCTTGGGTTGAGGACACTGAAGCTTTCTTT.

The V and J genes are TRBV4-1 and TRBJ2-7; the D gene is possibly TRBD2 (5 bases). V lost 2 bases, J lost 3 bases, and 14 bases lay in between. This CDR3 spans 15 amino acids. CDR1 and CDR2 (germline): MGHRA, YSYEKL. CDR3 sequence: CASSQQLGRRYEQYF. DNA for the CDR3: TGCGCCAGCAGCCAACAACTAGGCAGGCGCTACGAGCAGTACTTC.

This chain joins TRBV6-5 and TRBJ2-5; 9 nucleotides align to TRBD2. J gave up 5 bases and V 6 bases, and 10 bases lay outside the gene matches. The CDR3 extends over 15 amino acids. Germline-derived CDR1 and CDR2 are MNHEY and SVGAGI. The CDR3 DNA is TGTGCCAGCAGCCAGAAAGGCGGGAGGGGGGAGACCCAGTACTTC. Protein product: CASSQKGGRGETQYF.

The chain combines TRBV5-1 with TRBJ1-6; TRBD1 might be the D (5 bases). The CDR3 contains 16 residues. Trimming left V 0 bases short and J 9 bases short, with 16 bases between. Germline loops: CDR1 SGHRS, CDR2 YFSETQ. For the CDR3, the DNA is TGCGCCAGCAGCTTGGCGGGGGACCTGGGGGGTTCACCCCTCCACTTT. Translation gives CASSLAGDLGGSPLHF.

The CDR3 DNA follows: TGTGCCAGCAGCCGGGACAGCCAAGAGACCCAGTACTTC. Translation gives CASSRDSQETQYF. The J gene is TRBJ2-5, the V gene TRBV7-9, with 7 bases that match TRBD1. The CDR3 has 13 amino acids. V dropped 5 bases and J dropped 1; count of bases not matched to a gene: 1. Germline values: CDR1 SEHNR, CDR2 FQNEAQ (reference sequence). Together with reference TRBV7-9 and TRBJ2-5, the CDR3 gives the full variable domain: DTGVSQNPRHKITKRGQNVTFRCDPISEHNRLYWYRQTLGQGPEFLTYFQNEAQLEKSRLLSDRFSAERPKGSFSTLEIQRTEQGDSAMYLCASSRDSQETQYFGPGTRLLVL.

This sequence joins TRBV19 and TRBJ2-5; 14 bases are shared with TRBD2. The CDR3 has 15 residues. In germline, CDR1 is LNHDA, CDR2 SQIVND (reference sequence). The J segment lost 6 bases and the V segment lost 3 bases, leaving 3 bases of the junction unmatched. The CDR3 nucleotides read TGTGCCAGTAGTATGGGGACTAGCGGGAGTCAGACCCAGTACTTC. Translation gives CASSMGTSGSQTQYF.

V is TRBV14 and J is TRBJ2-2, with TRBD1 matching 7 bases. CDR1 is SGHDN, CDR2 FVKESK, per germline. The junction had 2 bases not matched to a gene; V was cut back by 4 bases and J by 6 bases. The CDR3 is 13 residues long. CDR3 sequence (DNA): TGTGCCAGCAGCCGAGGGGGCCCCGGGGAGCTGTTTTTT. This codes for CASSRGGPGELFF.

The V call is TRBV9, the J call TRBJ1-5; perhaps TRBD1 as D (5 bases). The V end was cut by 0 bases, the J end by 4 bases, with 8 bases between. Germline V gene lookup returns CDR1 SGDLS and CDR2 YYNGEE. The CDR3 totals 14 residues. The CDR3 spells CASSVEGSNQPQHF. The CDR3 DNA reads as TGTGCCAGCAGCGTAGAGGGGTCGAATCAGCCCCAGCATTTT.

The chain recombines TRBV11-2 with TRBJ2-1; D is possibly TRBD2 (5 bases). Trimming pared 5 bases from V and 3 bases from J, leaving 11 bases between. CDR1 and CDR2 (germline): SGHAT, FQNNGV. The CDR3 loop spans 14 amino acids. The CDR3 loop is CASSPGLGYNEQFF. DNA for the CDR3: TGTGCCAGCAGCCCCGGACTGGGCTACAATGAGCAGTTCTTC.

This chain uses TRBV7-8 with TRBJ1-2; D gene unclear. Germline V gene lookup returns CDR1 SGHVS and CDR2 FQNEAQ. The V end lost 5 bases, the J end lost 5 bases, and 18 bases lay between the germline ends. This CDR3 has 15 amino acids. The CDR3 DNA reads TGTGCCAGCAGCCTCTCCCTCATTTCCGGTTATGGCTACACCTTC. It yields the protein CASSLSLISGYGYTF.

The chain joins TRBV5-1 to TRBJ2-4, with 8 nucleotides matching TRBD1. Germline V gives CDR1 SGHRS, CDR2 YFSETQ. This CDR3 contains 16 residues. The V and J ends lost 0 bases and 7 bases, in that order; junction bases with no gene match: 9. The DNA for the CDR3 is TGCGCCAGCAGCTTGGACGGCCAGGGGGCGACTAACATTCAGTACTTC. Its translation is CASSLDGQGATNIQYF.

The sample holds one count of this clone. This chain links TRBV9 with TRBJ2-5, with 8 bases that match TRBD1. Unmatched junction bases numbered 7, after V lost 1 base and J lost 2 bases. Germline V gene data show CDR1 as SGDLS and CDR2 as YYNGEE. The CDR3 runs 16 residues. The DNA of the CDR3 is TGTGCCAGCAGCGTATCACTCGGACAGGGACAAGAGACCCAGTACTTC. Translating it yields CASSVSLGQGQETQYF.

V usage is TRBV3-1 (or the pseudogene TRBV3-2) and J usage is TRBJ2-7, with 10 bases aligning to TRBD1. Germline assignment: CDR1 LGHDT and CDR2 YNNKEL (reference sequence). The length of the CDR3 is 14 residues. The V and J ends lost 4 bases and 6 bases, in that order; junction bases with no gene match: 6. This chain's CDR3 is CASSLDRGRAEQYF. The CDR3 DNA reads as TGTGCCAGCAGCCTCGACAGGGGGCGCGCCGAGCAGTACTTC.

The rearrangement uses TRBV27 and TRBJ2-1; 11 bases are shared with TRBD2. CDR1 and CDR2 from the germline V gene are MNHEY and SMNVEV (reference sequence). Trimming at V came to 5 bases and at J to 0 bases, leaving 9 bases not matched to a gene. The CDR3 consists of 18 residues. Written as DNA, the CDR3 is TGTGCCAGCAGTCCCCTTAGCGGGAGGGGTTACTCCTACAATGAGCAGTTCTTC. Translated, it gives CASSPLSGRGYSYNEQFF.